The source of this TCR beta chain is a study of identical twins (TCRdb year 2016). Broadly, across the study: To test whether fetal clonotypes persist, the study used deep sequencing on TCR alpha and beta repertoires from monozygotic twins, unrelated adults of various ages, and cord blood. Replicate twin experiments were performed at different times using different library preparation protocols to rule out contamination.

Broad study findings and their caveats: Fewer insertions were carried by abundant cord blood beta clonotypes; a weaker similar trend was observed in young adult naive repertoires, while no such trend was observed in memory repertoires. Excess twin sharing in beta out-of-frame sequences was weaker because fewer shared sequences lowered the signal-to-noise ratio. Because the same donors could not be followed over many years, the conclusions relied on cross-sectional statistical analysis. Out-of-frame TCR alpha sharing in monozygotic twins was systematically underestimated by recombination models, whereas sharing between unrelated individuals was in agreement with the recombination models. Compared with coincidental sharing between unrelated individuals, an excess of low generation-probability sequences was observed among out-of-frame TCR alpha sequences shared between twins. Invariant T cells such as MAIT and iNKT could partly confound zero-insertion analyses, though diverse VJ usage argued against this for most clonotypes.

The library was prepared using 5' RACE. Sequencer: Illumina HiSeq 2000. Template switching added a universal primer binding site, and the final cDNA carried a unique molecular identifier that allowed TCR cDNA molecules to be counted accurately. First-strand cDNA for TCR alpha and beta chains was synthesized from specific primers in the conserved constant-segment region. To control for contamination, every cDNA library was double barcoded, receiving both a SMART-Mk sample barcode and Illumina barcodes. TruSeq adapter sequences, together with Illumina sample barcodes, were added in two successive PCR steps. TCR alpha and beta cDNA libraries were sequenced on the Illumina HiSeq platform with custom primers. On the study's bioinformatics: MiGEC processed the raw reads to extract unique molecular identifiers, while MiXCR was used to determine the CDR3 positions. Recombination models were inferred per individual with the repgenHMM and IGoR tools using an EM algorithm. Shared clonotype analysis was performed with the tcR package in R, normalizing sharing by the product of cloneset sizes. To study raw recombination without the effects of thymic and clonal selection, out-of-frame nonproductive sequences were analyzed. Starting from the raw public reads, TCRdb applied fastp trimming at Q25, assembled clones with MiXCR and retained in-frame beta chains. Rows matching on CDR3 protein sequence are summarized as one entry with the most common DNA and genes. TCRdb, not the authors, supplied the V and J calls. The sample table records 640,000 or so distinct CDR3 sequences; 5.5% to 7.5% of these occur just once. Around 1.7% of the sample is in the top ten clones.

This clonotype was seen only a few times. Its specific antigen is unknown. No qualities accompany the bases; no much larger clone lies one base away. Every donor in the study was a healthy Caucasian. Three unrelated non-twin adults were also sequenced: a male aged 18 to 30, a male aged 50 to 60 and a female aged 50 to 60. Miltenyi CD45RO+ enrichment and human naive T-cell isolation kits were used to isolate memory (CD45RO+) and naive T cells from PBMC. The CDR3 contains 15 residues, cysteine and phenylalanine counted. The CDR3 DNA has 45 bases and is translated from base 1. In the germline V gene (reference sequence), CDR1 corresponds to SGHAT and CDR2 to FQDESV. V and J lose 2 bases and 4 bases, and a span of 13 bases separates them.

Recombination connected TRBV11-1 to TRBJ2-3; there is no confident call for the D gene. The receptor was derived from a man aged 18 to 29 in good health. Material for sequencing was naive T cells sorted from blood. Taken with the paper, the label for cell subset or site translates to: cells isolated with a human naive T-cell isolation kit. The CDR3 protein sequence reads: CASSLYFDTADTQYF. The nucleotides read TGTGCCAGCAGCTTATATTTTGACACTGCAGATACGCAGTATTTT.